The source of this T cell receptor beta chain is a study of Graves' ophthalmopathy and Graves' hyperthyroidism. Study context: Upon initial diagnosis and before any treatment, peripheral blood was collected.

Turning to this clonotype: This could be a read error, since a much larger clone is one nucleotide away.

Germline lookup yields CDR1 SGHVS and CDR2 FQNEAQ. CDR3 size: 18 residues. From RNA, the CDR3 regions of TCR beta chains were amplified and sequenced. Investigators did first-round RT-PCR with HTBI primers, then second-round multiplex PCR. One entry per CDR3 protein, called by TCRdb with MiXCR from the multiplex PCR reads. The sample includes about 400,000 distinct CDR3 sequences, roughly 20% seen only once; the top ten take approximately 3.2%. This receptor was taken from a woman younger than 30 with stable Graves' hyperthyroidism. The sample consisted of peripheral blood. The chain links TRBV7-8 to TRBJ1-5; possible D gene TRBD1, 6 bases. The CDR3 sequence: CVSSPGTPTRYSNQPQHF. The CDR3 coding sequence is TGTGTCAGCAGCCCCGGGACACCAACGCGTTATAGCAATCAGCCCCAGCATTTT.